Listed here is a single T cell receptor beta chain. What it recognizes is unknown. This sample is part of a study of post-analysis software for immune sequencing data. In the study overall: Both relapsing-remitting and secondary progressive multiple sclerosis featured among the disease courses, as did progressive-relapsing multiple sclerosis.

Germline values: CDR1 SGHKS, CDR2 YYEKEE (reference sequence). The CDR3 totals 15 residues. The V gene end was trimmed by 0 bases and the J gene end by 4 bases; junction bases not matched to a gene: 4. Findings and caveats of the study: Compared with controls, patients showed significantly lower normalized Chao1 diversity. Compared with controls, patients had more of about 5 TRBV segments, including TRBV5-6, TRBV5-1 and TRBV20-1.

cDNA libraries for TCR beta contained unique molecular identifiers. From the PCR reads, TCRdb called clonotypes with MiXCR, one entry per CDR3 protein. The sample has roughly 800,000 distinct CDR3 sequences; 53% are singletons. The V and J genes are TRBV5-5 and TRBJ1-1, with 9 bases matching TRBD1. Sequencing used blood. The origin of this receptor is a girl between 5 and 17 years old with multiple sclerosis. CDR3 sequence reads: CASSLEQGAGTEAFF. The CDR3 DNA reads as TGTGCCAGCAGCTTGGAACAGGGGGCCGGCACTGAAGCTTTCTTT.